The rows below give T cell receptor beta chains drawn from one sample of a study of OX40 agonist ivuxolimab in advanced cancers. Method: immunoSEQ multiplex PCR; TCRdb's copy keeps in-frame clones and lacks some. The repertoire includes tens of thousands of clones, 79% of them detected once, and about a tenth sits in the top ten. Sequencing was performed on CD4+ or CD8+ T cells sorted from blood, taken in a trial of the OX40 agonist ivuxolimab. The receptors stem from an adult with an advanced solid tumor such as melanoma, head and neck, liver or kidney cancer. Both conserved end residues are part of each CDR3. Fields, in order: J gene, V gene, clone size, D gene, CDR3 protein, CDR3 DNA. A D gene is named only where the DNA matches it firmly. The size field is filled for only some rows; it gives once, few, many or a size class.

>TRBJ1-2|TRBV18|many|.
CASSPSAVANYGYTF
TGTGCCAGCTCACCATCGGCGGTCGCTAACTATGGCTACACCTTC
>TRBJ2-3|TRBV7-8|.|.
CASSFMDSSTDTQYF
TGTGCCAGCAGTTTCATGGACTCAAGCACAGATACGCAGTATTTT
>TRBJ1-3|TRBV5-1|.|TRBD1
CASSTGQGWSSGNTIYF
TGCGCCAGCAGCACGGGACAGGGATGGAGCTCTGGAAACACCATATATTTT
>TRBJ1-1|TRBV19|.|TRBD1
CASTYRGGNTEAFF
TGTGCCAGTACTTACAGGGGGGGGAACACTGAAGCTTTCTTT
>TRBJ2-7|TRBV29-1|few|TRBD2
CSVGGAGLASEQYF
TGCAGCGTTGGGGGTGCGGGACTAGCCTCCGAGCAGTACTTC
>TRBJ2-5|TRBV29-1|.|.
CSVVRQTQETQYF
TGCAGCGTTGTCAGGCAGACCCAAGAGACCCAGTACTTC
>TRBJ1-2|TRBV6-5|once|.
CAVQAPGRNYGYTF
TGTGCCGTTCAGGCACCAGGGCGCAACTATGGCTACACCTTC
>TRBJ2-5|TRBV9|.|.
CASSVAGVLETQYF
TGTGCCAGCAGCGTAGCGGGGGTTTTAGAGACCCAGTACTTC
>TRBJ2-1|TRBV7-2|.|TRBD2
CASSPRQGSSGSRFNEQFF
TGTGCCAGCAGCCCCCGACAGGGCTCTAGCGGGAGTCGGTTCAATGAGCAGTTCTTC
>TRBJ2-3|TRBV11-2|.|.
CASSFPNDSSTDTQYF
TGTGCCAGCAGCTTCCCAAACGACAGTAGCACAGATACGCAGTATTTT
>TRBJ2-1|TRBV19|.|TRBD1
CASSMAGGGYNEQFF
TGTGCCAGTAGTATGGCAGGGGGCGGCTACAATGAGCAGTTCTTC
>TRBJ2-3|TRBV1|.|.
CTSSQVRSGGASGTQYF
TGCACCAGCAGCCAAGTCCGTAGCGGGGGGGCTTCAGGTACGCAGTATTTT
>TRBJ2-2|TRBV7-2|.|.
CASSLLDGAGELFF
TGTGCCAGCAGCTTGTTGGATGGAGCCGGGGAGCTGTTTTTT
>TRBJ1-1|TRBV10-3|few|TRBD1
CAVGDRGRTEAFF
TGTGCCGTAGGAGACAGGGGCCGGACTGAAGCTTTCTTT
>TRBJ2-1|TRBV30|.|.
CAWRPSGSYNEQFF
TGTGCCTGGAGGCCGAGCGGCTCCTACAATGAGCAGTTCTTC
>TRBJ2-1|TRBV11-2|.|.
CASSFQAADYNEQFF
TGTGCCAGCAGCTTCCAAGCGGCTGACTACAATGAGCAGTTCTTC
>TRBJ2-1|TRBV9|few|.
CASSVRETRNEQFF
TGTGCCAGCAGCGTCCGGGAGACCCGCAATGAGCAGTTCTTC
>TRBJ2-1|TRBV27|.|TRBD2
CASRGLADDNEQFF
TGTGCCAGCAGGGGACTAGCGGACGACAATGAGCAGTTCTTC
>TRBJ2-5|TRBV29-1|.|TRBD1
CSVVGGAHGTGGQETQYF
TGCAGCGTTGTGGGCGGGGCCCACGGCACAGGGGGCCAAGAGACCCAGTACTTC
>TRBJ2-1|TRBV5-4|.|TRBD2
CASTRLAGGSYNEQFF
TGTGCCAGCACCCGTTTAGCGGGGGGTTCCTACAATGAGCAGTTCTTC
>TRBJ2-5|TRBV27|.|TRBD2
CASRILAGGPETQYF
TGTGCCAGCCGCATTCTGGCGGGAGGACCAGAGACCCAGTACTTC
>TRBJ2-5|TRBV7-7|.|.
CASSLMGDETQYF
TGTGCTAGCAGCTTAATGGGGGATGAGACCCAGTACTTC
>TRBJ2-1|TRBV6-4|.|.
CASSDSTLKEQFF
TGTGCCAGCAGTGACTCGACCCTGAAGGAGCAGTTCTTC
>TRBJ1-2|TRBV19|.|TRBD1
CASRGQVGNYGYTF
TGTGCCAGTAGGGGACAGGTGGGGAACTATGGCTACACCTTC
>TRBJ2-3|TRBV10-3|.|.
CAISHGVLKSTDTQYF
TGTGCCATCAGTCACGGGGTTCTAAAAAGCACAGATACGCAGTATTTT
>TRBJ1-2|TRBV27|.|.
CASRSGSRGNGYTF
TGTGCCAGCAGGTCAGGCTCAAGAGGGAATGGCTACACCTTC
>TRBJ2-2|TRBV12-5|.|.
CASGTRQNTGELFF
TGTGCTAGTGGTACCAGACAGAACACCGGGGAGCTGTTTTTT
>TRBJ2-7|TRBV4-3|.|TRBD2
CASSQVLSGGSYEQYF
TGCGCCAGCAGCCAAGTGCTTAGCGGGGGATCCTACGAGCAGTACTTC
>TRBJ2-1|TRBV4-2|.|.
CASSQYLGYDYNEQFF
TGTGCCAGCAGCCAATATCTCGGTTACGACTACAATGAGCAGTTCTTC
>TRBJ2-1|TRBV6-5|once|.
CASSSRGYNEQFF
TGTGCCAGCAGTTCTCGAGGGTACAATGAGCAGTTCTTC
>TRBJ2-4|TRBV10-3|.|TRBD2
CAISMGWEGAKNIQYF
TGTGCCATCAGTATGGGGTGGGAGGGAGCCAAAAACATTCAGTACTTC
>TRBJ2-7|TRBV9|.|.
CASSVGLQGLNEQYF
TGTGCCAGCAGCGTAGGGCTACAGGGTCTGAACGAGCAGTACTTC
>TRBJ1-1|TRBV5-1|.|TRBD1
CASSLATGRTEAFF
TGCGCCAGCAGCTTAGCGACAGGGCGGACTGAAGCTTTCTTT
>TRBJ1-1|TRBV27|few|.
CASSFGHGRTEAFF
TGTGCCAGCAGTTTCGGACATGGGCGGACTGAAGCTTTCTTT
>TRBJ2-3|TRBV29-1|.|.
CSVDLYAYTDTQYF
TGCAGCGTTGACCTGTATGCTTACACAGATACGCAGTATTTT
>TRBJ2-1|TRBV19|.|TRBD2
CASPPTGLAVSYNEQFF
TGTGCCAGTCCCCCTACGGGACTAGCGGTTTCCTACAATGAGCAGTTCTTC
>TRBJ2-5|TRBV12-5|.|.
CASGLDTGRGETQYF
TGTGCTAGTGGTTTGGATACAGGGAGAGGAGAGACCCAGTACTTC
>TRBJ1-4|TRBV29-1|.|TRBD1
CSAEAGTGEEKLFF
TGCAGCGCAGAGGCCGGGACAGGGGAGGAAAAACTGTTTTTT
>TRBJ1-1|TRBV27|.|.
CASSLGWAANTEAFF
TGTGCCAGCAGTTTAGGGTGGGCCGCGAACACTGAAGCTTTCTTT
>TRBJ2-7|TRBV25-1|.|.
CASSRDRVGYEQYF
TGTGCCAGCAGCCGAGATCGGGTGGGCTACGAGCAGTACTTC